Listed below are T cell receptor beta chains from one sample, sequenced in a study of blood T cell repertoires in COVID-19. TCRdb's table, derived via immunoSEQ multiplex PCR, lists solely in-frame clones and lacks some. The profile covers about 80,000 clones, with 82% appearing a single time and around 36% taken by the ten largest. Sequenced input: peripheral blood. These receptors were obtained from a woman in her sixties or seventies with acute or convalescent COVID-19. Both conserved end residues are part of each CDR3. The D gene is left open where the match is weak. Only part of the rows carry a size: once, few, many, or a class if the clone is expanded.

d_gene	abundance	len	v_gene	j_gene	CDR3aa	CDR3nt
TRBD1	.	14	TRBV6-5	TRBJ2-7	CASSLDRGTYEQYF	TGTGCCAGCAGTCTCGACAGGGGAACCTACGAGCAGTACTTC
TRBD1	.	16	TRBV5-5	TRBJ2-7	CASSRTGTALSYEQYF	TGTGCCAGCAGCCGCACCGGGACAGCCCTTTCCTACGAGCAGTACTTC
.	.	13	TRBV28	TRBJ1-2	CASRYQGGYGYTF	TGTGCCAGCAGGTATCAGGGAGGCTATGGCTACACCTTC
.	.	14	TRBV7-9	TRBJ1-2	CASSLGQSRNGYTF	TGTGCCAGCAGCTTAGGACAGAGTAGGAATGGCTACACCTTC
.	.	18	TRBV1	TRBJ1-2	CTSSRTEPRDSYPMGYTF	TGCACCAGCAGCCGGACCGAGCCTAGGGACAGTTACCCTATGGGGTACACCTTC
TRBD2	few	17	TRBV7-3	TRBJ2-2	CASSLTPLAGGIGELFF	TGTGCCAGCAGCTTAACCCCACTAGCGGGAGGTATCGGGGAGCTGTTTTTT
TRBD2	.	16	TRBV5-1	TRBJ2-1	CASSLTLAGGNNEQFF	TGCGCCAGCAGCTTGACTCTAGCGGGAGGGAACAATGAGCAGTTCTTC
.	.	13	TRBV3-1/TRBV3-2	TRBJ1-1	CASSQGDSGNAFF	TGTGCCAGCAGCCAAGGGGATTCCGGGAATGCTTTCTTT
.	.	16	TRBV4-1	TRBJ2-4	CASSQDAARDPNIQYF	TGCGCCAGCAGCCAAGATGCGGCGCGGGACCCAAACATTCAGTACTTC
TRBD1	.	16	TRBV15	TRBJ2-4	CATSTRQGATGNIQYF	TGTGCCACCAGCACTAGACAGGGGGCGACAGGAAACATTCAGTACTTC